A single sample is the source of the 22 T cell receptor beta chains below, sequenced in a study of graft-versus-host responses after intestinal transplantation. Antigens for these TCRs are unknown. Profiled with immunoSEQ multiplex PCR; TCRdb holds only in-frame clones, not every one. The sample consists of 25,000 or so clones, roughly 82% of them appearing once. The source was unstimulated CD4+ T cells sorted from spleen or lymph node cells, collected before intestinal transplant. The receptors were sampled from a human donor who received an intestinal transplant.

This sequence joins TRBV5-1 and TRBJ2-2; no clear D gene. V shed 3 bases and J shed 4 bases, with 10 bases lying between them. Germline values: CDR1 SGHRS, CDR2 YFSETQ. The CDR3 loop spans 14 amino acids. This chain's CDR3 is CASSSDPTTGELFF. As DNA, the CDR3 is TGCGCCAGCAGCTCAGACCCGACCACCGGGGAGCTGTTTTTT.

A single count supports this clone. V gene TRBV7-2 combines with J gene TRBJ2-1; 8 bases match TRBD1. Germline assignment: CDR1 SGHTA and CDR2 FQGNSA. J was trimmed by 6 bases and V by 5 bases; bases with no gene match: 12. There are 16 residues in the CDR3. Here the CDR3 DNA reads TGTGCCAGCAGCGGGGTGGGGACAGGCCTTCGCAATGAGCAGTTCTTC. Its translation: CASSGVGTGLRNEQFF.

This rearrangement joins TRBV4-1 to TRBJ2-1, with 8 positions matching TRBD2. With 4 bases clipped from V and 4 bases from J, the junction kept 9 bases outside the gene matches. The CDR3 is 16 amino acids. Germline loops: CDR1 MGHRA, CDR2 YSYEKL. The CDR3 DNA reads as TGCGCCAGCAGCCCCCGGGGGGGCGGGTTATACAATGAGCAGTTCTTC. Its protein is CASSPRGGGLYNEQFF.

CDR3 DNA: TGTGCCATCAGTGAGTCCAACAGCGGCGAGCAGTACTTC. This gives the protein CAISESNSGEQYF. V gene TRBV10-3 combines with J gene TRBJ2-7, with D possibly matching TRBD2 (5 bases). Germline V gene lookup returns CDR1 ENHRY and CDR2 SYGVKD. V shed 0 bases and J shed 6 bases, with 9 bases lying between them. The CDR3 runs 13 residues.

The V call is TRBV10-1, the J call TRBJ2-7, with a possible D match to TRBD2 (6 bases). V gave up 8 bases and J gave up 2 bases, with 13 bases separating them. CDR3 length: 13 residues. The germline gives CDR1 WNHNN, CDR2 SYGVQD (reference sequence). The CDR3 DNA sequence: TGCGCCAGCGCCCCCGGGGGACCCTACGAGCAGTACTTC. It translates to CASAPGGPYEQYF.

CDR3 sequence: CASSLGSSGVSTDTQYF. The CDR3 DNA reads TGTGCCAGCAGCTTAGGGAGTAGCGGGGTTAGCACAGATACGCAGTATTTT. The V call is TRBV7-6, the J call TRBJ2-3, with 8 bases fitting TRBD2. Germline V CDR1 and CDR2: SGHVS, FNYEAQ. The CDR3 has 17 residues. With V trimmed by 1 base and J by 0 bases, 6 bases remained unmatched.

DNA for the CDR3: TGTGCCAGCGGGGAGGGTGGGTCCTACGAGCAGTACTTC. Amino acid sequence: CASGEGGSYEQYF. The chain uses TRBV2 and TRBJ2-7; TRBD2 agrees at 7 bases. After removal of 8 bases from V and 1 base from J, the junction contained 5 bases not matched to a gene. The CDR3 length is 13 residues. Germline lookup yields CDR1 SNHLY and CDR2 FYNNEI.

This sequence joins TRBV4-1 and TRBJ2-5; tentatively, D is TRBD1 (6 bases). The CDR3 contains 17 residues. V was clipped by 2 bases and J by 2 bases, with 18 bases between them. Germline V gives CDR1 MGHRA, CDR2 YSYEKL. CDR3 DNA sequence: TGCGCCAGCAGCCAACAGGGGACCATCGCGTTACAAGAGACCCAGTACTTC. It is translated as CASSQQGTIALQETQYF.

CDR3 protein: CASSNPTSGDNEQFF. CDR3 nucleotide sequence: TGTGCCAGCAGCAATCCTACTAGCGGCGACAATGAGCAGTTCTTC. The rearrangement uses TRBV7-3 and TRBJ2-1, with 8 bases aligning to TRBD2. This CDR3 contains 15 residues. In germline, CDR1 is SGHTA, CDR2 FQGTGA. Unmatched junction bases numbered 8, after V lost 5 bases and J lost 5 bases.

DNA for the CDR3: TGCGCCAGCAGCAAGAGCGGGAGGGCTTTACCCTACGAGCAGTACTTC. Translated, it gives CASSKSGRALPYEQYF. The chain has TRBV5-1 and TRBJ2-7; 10 positions match TRBD2. Germline CDR1 SGHRS, CDR2 YFSETQ. The CDR3 contains 16 residues. The J segment lost 2 bases and the V segment lost 4 bases, leaving 9 bases of the junction unmatched.

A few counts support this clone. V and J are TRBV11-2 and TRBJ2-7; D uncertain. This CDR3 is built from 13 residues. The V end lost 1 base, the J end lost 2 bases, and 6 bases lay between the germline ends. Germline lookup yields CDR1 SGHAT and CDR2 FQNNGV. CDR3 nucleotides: TGTGCCAGCAGCTTAGCCCCAGCCTACGAGCAGTACTTC. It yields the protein CASSLAPAYEQYF.

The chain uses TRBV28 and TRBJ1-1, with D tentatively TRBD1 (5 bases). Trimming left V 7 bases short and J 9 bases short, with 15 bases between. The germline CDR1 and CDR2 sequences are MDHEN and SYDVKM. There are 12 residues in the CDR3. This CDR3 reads CASIRGKGKAFF. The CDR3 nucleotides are TGTGCCAGCATCCGAGGGAAGGGGAAAGCTTTCTTT.

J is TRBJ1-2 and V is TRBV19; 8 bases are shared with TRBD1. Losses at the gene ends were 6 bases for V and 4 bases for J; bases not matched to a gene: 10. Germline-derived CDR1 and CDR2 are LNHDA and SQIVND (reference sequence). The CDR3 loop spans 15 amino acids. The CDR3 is CASRMTGESFYGYTF. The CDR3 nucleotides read TGTGCCAGTAGAATGACAGGGGAGAGTTTCTATGGCTACACCTTC.

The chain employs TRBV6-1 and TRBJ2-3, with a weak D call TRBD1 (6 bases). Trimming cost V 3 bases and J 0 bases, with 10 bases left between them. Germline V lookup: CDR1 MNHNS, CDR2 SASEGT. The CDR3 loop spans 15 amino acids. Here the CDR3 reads CASSEQGPSTDTQYF. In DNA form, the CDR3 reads TGTGCCAGCAGTGAGCAGGGGCCAAGCACAGATACGCAGTATTTT.

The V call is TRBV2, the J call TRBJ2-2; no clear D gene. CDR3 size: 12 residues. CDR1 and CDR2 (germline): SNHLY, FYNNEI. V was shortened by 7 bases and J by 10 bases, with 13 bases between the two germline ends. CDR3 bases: TGTGCCAGCACCCAATACACGACGGAGCTGTTTTTT. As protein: CASTQYTTELFF.

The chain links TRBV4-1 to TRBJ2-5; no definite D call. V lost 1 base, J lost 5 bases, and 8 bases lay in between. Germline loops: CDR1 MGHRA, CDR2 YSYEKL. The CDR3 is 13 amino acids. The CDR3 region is CASSQVTLETQYF. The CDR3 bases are TGCGCCAGCAGCCAAGTCACTCTGGAGACCCAGTACTTC.

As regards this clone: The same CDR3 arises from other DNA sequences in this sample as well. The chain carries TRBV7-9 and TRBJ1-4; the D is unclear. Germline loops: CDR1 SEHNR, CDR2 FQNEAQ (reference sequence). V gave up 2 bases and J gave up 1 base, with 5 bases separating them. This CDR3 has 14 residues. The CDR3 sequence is CASSLTGTNEKLFF. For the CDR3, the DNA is TGTGCCAGCAGCTTAACGGGAACTAATGAAAAACTGTTTTTT.

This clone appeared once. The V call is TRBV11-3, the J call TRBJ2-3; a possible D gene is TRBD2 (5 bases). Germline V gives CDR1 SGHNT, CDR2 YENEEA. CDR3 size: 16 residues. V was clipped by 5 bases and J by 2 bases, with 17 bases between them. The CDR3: CASSPRLATLTDTQYF. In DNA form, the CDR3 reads TGTGCCAGCAGCCCCAGATTAGCGACACTCACAGATACGCAGTATTTT.

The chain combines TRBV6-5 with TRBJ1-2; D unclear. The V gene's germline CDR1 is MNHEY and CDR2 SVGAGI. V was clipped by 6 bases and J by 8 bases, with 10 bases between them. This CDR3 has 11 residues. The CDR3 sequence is CASSSLRGYTF. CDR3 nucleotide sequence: TGTGCCAGCAGCTCCCTTAGGGGCTACACCTTC.

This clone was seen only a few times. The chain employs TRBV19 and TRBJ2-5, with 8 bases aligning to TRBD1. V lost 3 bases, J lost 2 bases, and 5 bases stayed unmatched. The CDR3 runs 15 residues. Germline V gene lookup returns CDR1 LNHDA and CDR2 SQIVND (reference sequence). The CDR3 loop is CASSMTGTGQETQYF. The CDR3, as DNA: TGTGCCAGTAGTATGACCGGGACAGGACAAGAGACCCAGTACTTC.

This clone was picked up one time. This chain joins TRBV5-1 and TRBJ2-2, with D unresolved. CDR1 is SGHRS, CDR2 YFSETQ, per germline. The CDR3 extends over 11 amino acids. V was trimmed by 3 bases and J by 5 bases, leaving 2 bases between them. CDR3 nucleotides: TGCGCCAGCAGCTGGACCGGGGAGCTGTTTTTT. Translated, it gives CASSWTGELFF.

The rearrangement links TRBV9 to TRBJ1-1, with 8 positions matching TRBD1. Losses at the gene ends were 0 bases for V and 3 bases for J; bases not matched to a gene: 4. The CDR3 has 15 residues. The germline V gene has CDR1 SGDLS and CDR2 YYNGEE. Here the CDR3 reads CASSVAPTGDTEAFF. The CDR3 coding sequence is TGTGCCAGCAGCGTAGCCCCGACAGGGGACACTGAAGCTTTCTTT.